This T cell receptor beta chain was documented in a study of response to subunit inactivated influenza vaccine. This clonotype was observed a handful of times. The length of the CDR3 is 15 residues. The germline gives CDR1 SNHLY, CDR2 FYNNEI. V was clipped by 5 bases and J by 9 bases; unmatched bases: 9. TCRdb called the RT-PCR reads again in MiXCR, with one record for every CDR3 protein. Found here are approximately 500,000 distinct CDR3 sequences, around 13% of them singletons; the top ten hold 13%. Sequencing used PBMCs from blood, obtained about 40 days after vaccination. The clonotype comes from a man aged 50-59 years who received an inactivated influenza vaccine. V gene TRBV2 combines with J gene TRBJ2-1; 11 nucleotides agree with TRBD2. DNA of the CDR3: TGTGCCAGCAGTACCGAACTAGCGGGAGATTCTGAGCAGTTCTTC. Encoded protein: CASSTELAGDSEQFF.